The sequence of this T cell receptor (beta chain) was determined in a study of spatial heterogeneity in lung cancer. The study, taken as a whole, reports: Ubiquitous expanded tumor TCRs showed up in blood more at resection than follow-up.

Time point described: sample taken at primary tumor resection. Unsorted whole RNA of tumor, nontumor lung or frozen PBMC was sequenced. The donors, roughly 70 patients with untreated early-stage non-small cell lung cancer, provided the samples. A unique molecular identifier was carried by every single TCR cDNA molecule. Each CDR3 protein is one row after TCRdb ran MiXCR on the 5' RACE reads. The sample shows some 7,000 distinct CDR3 sequences, 5.5% to 7.5% of them seen only once. This clonotype was picked up many times. What it binds is not known. This beta chain is a stray sequence in a library constructed for alpha chains; its clone size is not meaningful. The CDR3 runs to 17 residues. The germline V gene has CDR1 DFQATT and CDR2 SNEGSKA (reference sequence). V gave up 3 bases and J gave up 7 bases; unmatched junction bases: 13.

The chain couples TRBV20-1 to TRBJ2-1; TRBD2 agrees at 12 bases. The sequence derives from a male donor with early-stage non-small cell lung cancer. Material: PBMCs, obtained at surgery. CDR3 in amino acids: CSARPGLAGLGGNEQFF. The CDR3 region has the DNA TGCAGTGCTAGGCCGGGACTAGCGGGTTTAGGAGGGAATGAGCAGTTCTTC.